These 8 T cell receptor beta chains came from one sample sequenced in a study of blood T cells in healthy people across ages. The second PCR ran about 6 to 11 cycles with a sample-barcoded 5' primer and J-beta primers. TCRdb recomputed calls from the 5' RACE reads with MiXCR, one row per CDR3 protein. The sample carries about 830,000 distinct CDR3 sequences, around 62% recorded once. Material for sequencing was blood. The receptors originated from a man under 40 in good health.

The chain is built from TRBV9 and TRBJ2-6; either TRBD1 or TRBD2 may supply D (5 bases each). V was trimmed by 5 bases and J by 0 bases, leaving 18 bases between them. CDR3 length: 18 amino acids. Germline loops: CDR1 SGDLS, CDR2 YYNGEE. The CDR3 DNA sequence: TGTGCCAGCAGAAAAGGGTCCGGGGCCGACTCTGGGGCCAACGTCCTGACTTTC. Translation: CASRKGSGADSGANVLTF.

The rearrangement uses TRBV9 and TRBJ2-7; D is unclear. Germline V CDR1 and CDR2: SGDLS, YYNGEE. V was cut by 0 bases and J by 5 bases, with 12 bases left in between. This CDR3 contains 14 residues. The CDR3 region has the DNA TGTGCCAGCAGCGTAGGGGCAGCGAGCGACGAGCAGTACTTC. Protein sequence: CASSVGAASDEQYF.

The rearrangement joins TRBV13 to TRBJ1-2, with TRBD1 as a possible D gene (5 bases). This CDR3 spans 18 amino acids. The ends were cut back, 4 bases at V and 4 bases at J, with 25 bases in the middle. Germline CDR1 is PRHDT and CDR2 is FYEKMQ (reference sequence). The chain's CDR3 is CASSSLAGTSPGGYGYTF. Written as DNA, the CDR3 is TGTGCCAGCAGCTCCCTGGCCGGGACCTCCCCCGGTGGCTATGGCTACACCTTC.

The chain has TRBV7-3 and TRBJ2-4, with D perhaps TRBD1 or TRBD2 (5 bases each). CDR1 and CDR2 (germline): SGHTA, FQGTGA. The germline V and J ends were trimmed by 2 bases and 13 bases, with 18 bases remaining between them. The CDR3 loop spans 14 amino acids. The CDR3 here is CASSLGDPSREQYF. For the CDR3, the DNA is TGTGCCAGCAGCTTAGGGGACCCCTCGAGGGAGCAGTACTTC.

The gene calls are TRBV29-1 and TRBJ2-5; 7 nucleotides align to TRBD2. With V trimmed by 7 bases and J by 4 bases, 9 bases remained unmatched. Looked up from germline, CDR1 is SQVTM and CDR2 is ANQGSEA. The CDR3 sequence is 13 residues long. This CDR3 reads CSGLAGLRETQYF. The DNA for the CDR3 is TGCAGCGGATTAGCGGGTTTACGAGAGACCCAGTACTTC.

This clonotype was seen a handful of times. The chain joins TRBV27 to TRBJ1-5, with D uncertain. This CDR3 has 13 amino acids. From germline, CDR1 is MNHEY and CDR2 SMNVEV (reference sequence). Trimming shortened V by 4 bases and J by 5 bases, and 9 bases separated the two germline ends. The DNA of the CDR3 is TGTGCCAGCAGTTCCTTAACCGATCAGCCCCAGCATTTT. Translation: CASSSLTDQPQHF.

The J gene is TRBJ2-7, the V gene TRBV20-1; 7 nucleotides match TRBD1. Per the germline V gene, CDR1 is DFQATT and CDR2 is SNEGSKA (reference sequence). The CDR3 covers 16 residues. V lost 5 bases and J lost 4; bases outside the gene matches: 17. The CDR3 is CSASTSRQGIVYEQYF. The CDR3 coding sequence is TGCAGTGCTTCTACCTCTAGACAGGGAATCGTTTACGAGCAGTACTTC.

The rearrangement uses TRBV20-1 and TRBJ2-3; 9 bases match TRBD2. This CDR3 is 14 amino acids long. The germline CDR1 and CDR2 sequences are DFQATT and SNEGSKA (reference sequence). V trimming: 4 bases; J trimming: 1 base; junction bases outside the gene matches: 3. The CDR3 DNA sequence: TGCAGTGCTATAGCGGGGGTGGGCACAGATACGCAGTATTTT. As protein: CSAIAGVGTDTQYF.